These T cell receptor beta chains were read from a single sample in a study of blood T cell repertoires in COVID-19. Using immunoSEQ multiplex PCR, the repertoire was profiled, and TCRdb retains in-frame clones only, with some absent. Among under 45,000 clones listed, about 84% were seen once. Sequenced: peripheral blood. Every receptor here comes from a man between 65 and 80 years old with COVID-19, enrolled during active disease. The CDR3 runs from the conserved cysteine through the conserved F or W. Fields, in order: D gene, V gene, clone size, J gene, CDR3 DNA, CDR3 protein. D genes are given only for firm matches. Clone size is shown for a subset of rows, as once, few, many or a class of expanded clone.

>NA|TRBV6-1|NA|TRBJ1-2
TGTGCCAGCAGTGAAGTGTATACAGGAAACTATGGCTACACCTTC
CASSEVYTGNYGYTF
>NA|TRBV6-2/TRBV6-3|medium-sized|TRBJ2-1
TGTGCCAGCAGTTATGGGCCGAGCTCCTACAATGAGCAGTTCTTC
CASSYGPSSYNEQFF
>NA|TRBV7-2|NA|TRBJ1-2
TGTGCCAGCAGTTTGGACAGCGCTTGGTCTGGCTACACCTTC
CASSLDSAWSGYTF
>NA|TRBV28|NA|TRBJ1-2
TGTGCCAGCAGAATGGGAGGGGAATATGGCTACACCTTC
CASRMGGEYGYTF
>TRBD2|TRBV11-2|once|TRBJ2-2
TGTGCCAGCAGCTCGGGACTAGCGGGAGTACTGTGGACCGGGGAGCTGTTTTTT
CASSSGLAGVLWTGELFF
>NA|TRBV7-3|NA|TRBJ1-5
TGTGCCAGCAGCTTAACGGGGGGGCAGCCCCAGCATTTT
CASSLTGGQPQHF
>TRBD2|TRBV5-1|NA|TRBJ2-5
TGCGCCAGCATACCGACTAGCGGGAGAGAGACCCAGTACTTC
CASIPTSGRETQYF
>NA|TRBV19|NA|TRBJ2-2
TGTGCCAGTAGTATCCCCGAGGTACCCGGGGAGCTGTTTTTT
CASSIPEVPGELFF
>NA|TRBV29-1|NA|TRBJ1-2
TGCAGCGTCGAGAGTAACTATGGCTACACCTTC
CSVESNYGYTF
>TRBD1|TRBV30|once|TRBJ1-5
TGTGCCTGGGCGGGACAGGGAGCCCAGCCCCAGCATTTT
CAWAGQGAQPQHF
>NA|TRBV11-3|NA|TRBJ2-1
TGTGCCAGCAGCTTATGGCCCCACAATGAGCAGTTCTTC
CASSLWPHNEQFF
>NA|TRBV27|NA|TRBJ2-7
TGTGCCAGCAGTTGGACAGACCCTCTGTTGGACGAGCAGTACTTC
CASSWTDPLLDEQYF
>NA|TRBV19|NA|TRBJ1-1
TGTGCCAGTAGTAACAGCGGGATGAACACTGAAGCTTTCTTT
CASSNSGMNTEAFF
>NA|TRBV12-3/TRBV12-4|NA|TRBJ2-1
TGTGCCAGCACCCTTGGATCGAGGAATGAGCAGTTCTTC
CASTLGSRNEQFF
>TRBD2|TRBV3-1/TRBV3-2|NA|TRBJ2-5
TGTGCCAGCAGCCCGGAGAGCGGGAGAGGATTTGGCGAGACCCAGTACTTC
CASSPESGRGFGETQYF
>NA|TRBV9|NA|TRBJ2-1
TGTGCCAGCAGCGTAGTGAGCGCCCCTTCCTACAATGAGCAGTTCTTC
CASSVVSAPSYNEQFF
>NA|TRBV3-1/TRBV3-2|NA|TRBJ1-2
TGTGCCAGCAGCCAAGTTGGGCGGGGGGCGGTTCTTGGCTACACCTTC
CASSQVGRGAVLGYTF
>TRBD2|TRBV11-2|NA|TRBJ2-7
TGTGCCAGCAGCTTAGTCGGCGGGAGCGGTTACGAGCAGTACTTC
CASSLVGGSGYEQYF
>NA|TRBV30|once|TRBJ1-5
TGTGCCTGGAGCGGGAAAAATCAGCCCCAGCATTTT
CAWSGKNQPQHF
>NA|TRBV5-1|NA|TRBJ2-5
TGCGCCAGCAGCCGAGACAGGACTCAAGAGACCCAGTACTTC
CASSRDRTQETQYF
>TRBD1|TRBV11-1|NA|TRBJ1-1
TGTGCCAGCAGCGTCTTGACAGGGGGGAGGACTGAAGCTTTCTTT
CASSVLTGGRTEAFF
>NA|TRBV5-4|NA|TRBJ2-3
TGTGCCAGCAGCCCTTCTCGGACAGATACGCAGTATTTT
CASSPSRTDTQYF
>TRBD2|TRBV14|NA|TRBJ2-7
TGTGCCAGCAGCCAAGGGATCGCTAGCGGGCCTCCCTACGAGCAGTACTTC
CASSQGIASGPPYEQYF
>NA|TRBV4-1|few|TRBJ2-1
TGCGCCAGCAGCCAGCCCAGTTTAGGGGGAGCATACAATGAGCAGTTCTTC
CASSQPSLGGAYNEQFF
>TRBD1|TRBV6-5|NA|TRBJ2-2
TGTGCCAGCAGTTATTGGACAGGGGACACCGGGGAGCTGTTTTTT
CASSYWTGDTGELFF
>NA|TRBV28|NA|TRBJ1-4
TGTGCCAGCTTGGCGCCCGGGGGGTTTAATGAAAAACTGTTTTTT
CASLAPGGFNEKLFF
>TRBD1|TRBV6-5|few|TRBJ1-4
TGTGCCAGCAGTTACCGGGACAGGGGGACTGAAAAACTGTTTTTT
CASSYRDRGTEKLFF
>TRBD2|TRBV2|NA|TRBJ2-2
TGTGCCAGCAAGCGGGAGCATGGCGGGGAGCTGTTTTTT
CASKREHGGELFF
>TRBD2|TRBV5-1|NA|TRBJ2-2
TGCGCCAGCAGCCTAGCGGAAAACACCGGGGAGCTGTTTTTT
CASSLAENTGELFF
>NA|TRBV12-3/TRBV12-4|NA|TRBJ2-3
TGTGCCAGCACGGGGTACACAGATACGCAGTATTTT
CASTGYTDTQYF
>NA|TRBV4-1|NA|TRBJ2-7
TGCGCCAGCAGCCAACCACAGGGCCTGGGGGAGCAGTACTTC
CASSQPQGLGEQYF
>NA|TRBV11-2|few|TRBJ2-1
TGTGCCAGCAGCTTCTCAGGGGCCTACAATGAGCAGTTCTTC
CASSFSGAYNEQFF
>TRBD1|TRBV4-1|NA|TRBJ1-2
TGCGCCAGCAGCCAAGATACGGAAGGGGGCGGAGGTCCCTATGGCTACACCTTC
CASSQDTEGGGGPYGYTF
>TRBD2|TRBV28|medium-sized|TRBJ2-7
TGTGCCAGCAGTTTATCGGCTAGCGGGATTAAGGAGCAGTACTTC
CASSLSASGIKEQYF
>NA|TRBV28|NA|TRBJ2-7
TGTGCCAGCAGTACAGGAATCCCCTACGAGCAGTACTTC
CASSTGIPYEQYF
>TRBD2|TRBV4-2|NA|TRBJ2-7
TGTGCCAGCAGCCAAGATACGGGACTAGCGACCCTTTGGGGCAACGAGCAGTACTTC
CASSQDTGLATLWGNEQYF
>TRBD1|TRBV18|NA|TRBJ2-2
TGTGCCAGCTCATACTACCCGACAGGGACCCGGGAGCTGTTTTTT
CASSYYPTGTRELFF
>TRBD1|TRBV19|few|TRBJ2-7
TGTGCCAGTAAGGGACAGGGGAGTTCCTACGAGCAGTACTTC
CASKGQGSSYEQYF
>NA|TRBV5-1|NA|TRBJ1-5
TGCGCCAGCAGCGTATCTAGCAATCAGCCCCAGCATTTT
CASSVSSNQPQHF
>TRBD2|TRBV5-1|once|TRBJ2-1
TGCGCCAGCAGAACTCCGGGACTAGCGGGAGTTAATGAGCAGTTCTTC
CASRTPGLAGVNEQFF
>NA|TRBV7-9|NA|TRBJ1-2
TGTGCCAGCAGCTTAGACGGAGGGACCCATGGCTACACCTTC
CASSLDGGTHGYTF
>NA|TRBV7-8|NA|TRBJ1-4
TGTGCCAGCAGCTTAGTACCACAGGGAACTAATGAAAAACTGTTTTTT
CASSLVPQGTNEKLFF
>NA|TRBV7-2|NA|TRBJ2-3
TGTGCCAGCAGCTTAGGTCAGACAGATACGCAGTATTTT
CASSLGQTDTQYF
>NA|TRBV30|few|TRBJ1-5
TGTGCCTGGAGTACCAGGGAAAATCAGCCCCAGCATTTT
CAWSTRENQPQHF
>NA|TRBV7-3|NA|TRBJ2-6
TGTGCCAGCAGCCGACCGGACACCCCTTCTGGGGCCAACGTCCTGACTTTC
CASSRPDTPSGANVLTF